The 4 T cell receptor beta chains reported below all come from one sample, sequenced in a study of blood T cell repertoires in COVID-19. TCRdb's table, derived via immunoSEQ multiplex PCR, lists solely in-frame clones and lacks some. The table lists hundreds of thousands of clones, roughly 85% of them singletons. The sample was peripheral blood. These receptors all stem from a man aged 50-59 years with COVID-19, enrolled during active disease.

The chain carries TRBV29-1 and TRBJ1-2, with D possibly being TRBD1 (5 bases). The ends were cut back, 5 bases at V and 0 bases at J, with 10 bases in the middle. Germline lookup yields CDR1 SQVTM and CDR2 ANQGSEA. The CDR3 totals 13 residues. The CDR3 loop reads CSVYRTTNYGYTF. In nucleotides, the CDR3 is TGCAGCGTTTACAGGACAACTAACTATGGCTACACCTTC.

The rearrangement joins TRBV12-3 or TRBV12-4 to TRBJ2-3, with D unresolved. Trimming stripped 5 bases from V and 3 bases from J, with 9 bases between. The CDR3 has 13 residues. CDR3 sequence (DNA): TGTGCCAGCAGTGTACCCAGTACAGATACGCAGTATTTT. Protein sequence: CASSVPSTDTQYF.

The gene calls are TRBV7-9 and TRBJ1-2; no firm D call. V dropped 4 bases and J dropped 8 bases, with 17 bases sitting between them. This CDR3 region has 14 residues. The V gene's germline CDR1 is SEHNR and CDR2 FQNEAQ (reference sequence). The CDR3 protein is CASSSLGRAKGYTF. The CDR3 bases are TGTGCCAGCAGCTCCTTGGGGAGGGCTAAGGGCTACACCTTC.

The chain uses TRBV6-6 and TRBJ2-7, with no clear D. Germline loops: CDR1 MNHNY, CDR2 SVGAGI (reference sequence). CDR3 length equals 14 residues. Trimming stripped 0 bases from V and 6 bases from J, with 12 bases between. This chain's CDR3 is CASSYSGRPSEQYF. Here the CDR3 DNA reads TGTGCCAGCAGTTACTCAGGCAGGCCGTCCGAGCAGTACTTC.